These 25 T cell receptor beta chains were all obtained from the same sample, sequenced in a study of shared clonotypes between healthy human individuals. CD8 cells regarded as naive lacked CD45RO, were positively chosen for CCR7, and omitted terminally differentiated effector memory CD45RA+ cells. The repertoire was sequenced with immunoSEQ multiplex PCR; TCRdb's copy has only in-frame clones and lacks some. Altogether roughly 1,800,000 clones are present, just under 95% being singletons, with the ten largest covering under 1.5%. Material: naive CD8+ T cells sorted from blood. All receptors derive from a man younger than 30 in good health.

The CDR3 DNA follows: TGTGCCAGCAGCCCCCCGCAGGGGAAATACAATGAGCAGTTCTTC. This sequence encodes CASSPPQGKYNEQFF. The J gene is TRBJ2-1, the V gene TRBV7-9, with D maybe TRBD1 (6 bases). V was clipped by 5 bases and J by 4 bases, with 15 bases between them. This CDR3 is built from 15 residues. Germline CDR1 and CDR2: SEHNR and FQNEAQ (reference sequence).

The CDR3 loop is CASSQDQTLNNEQFF. For the CDR3, the DNA is TGCGCCAGCAGCCAAGATCAAACCTTAAACAATGAGCAGTTCTTC. J is TRBJ2-1 and V is TRBV4-3; the D is unclear. Trimming removed 0 bases at V and 5 bases at J, with 11 bases between. The CDR3 length is 15 residues. Germline CDR1 reads LGHNA; CDR2 reads YSLEER.

The rearrangement joins TRBV6-5 to TRBJ1-6; 10 bases are shared with TRBD1. The CDR3 runs 15 residues. Per the germline V gene, CDR1 is MNHEY and CDR2 is SVGAGI. J gave up 5 bases and V 5 bases, and 3 bases lay outside the gene matches. The CDR3 bases are TGTGCCAGCAGTCCAGGGACAGGGGATAATTCACCCCTCCACTTT. This translates into CASSPGTGDNSPLHF.

The V gene is TRBV7-9, the J gene TRBJ2-5; either TRBD1 or TRBD2 may fit D (5 bases each). Germline V CDR1 and CDR2: SEHNR, FQNEAQ (reference sequence). The CDR3 is 13 amino acids. Trimming removed 11 bases at V and 5 bases at J, with 18 bases between. CDR3 in DNA: TGTGCCGGCTTGGGGGTATCGGCCGAGACCCAGTACTTC. Its translation is CAGLGVSAETQYF. The full variable domain, in which reference TRBV7-9 and TRBJ2-5 provide the parts outside the CDR3, is DTGVSQNPRHKITKRGQNVTFRCDPISEHNRLYWYRQTLGQGPEFLTYFQNEAQLEKSRLLSDRFSAERPKGSFSTLEIQRTEQGDSAMYLCAGLGVSAETQYFGPGTRLLVL.

The chain carries TRBV29-1 and TRBJ1-3, with D possibly being TRBD1 (6 bases). Germline values: CDR1 SQVTM, CDR2 ANQGSEA. The CDR3 covers 14 residues. V gave up 5 bases and J gave up 0 bases, with 11 bases separating them. The CDR3 coding sequence is TGCAGCGTTACGACAGGCCTCTCTGGAAACACCATATATTTT. Protein sequence: CSVTTGLSGNTIYF.

This clone appeared once. The chain combines TRBV29-1 with TRBJ2-2; 9 nucleotides agree with TRBD2. Looked up from germline, CDR1 is SQVTM and CDR2 is ANQGSEA. Trimming cost V 0 bases and J 1 base; bases outside gene matches: 3. CDR3 size: 16 residues. The CDR3 protein is CSVEEVSGGNTGELFF. DNA for the CDR3: TGCAGCGTTGAAGAGGTTAGCGGGGGGAACACCGGGGAGCTGTTTTTT.

This rearrangement joins TRBV4-1 to TRBJ2-2; D could derive from TRBD1 or TRBD2 (6 bases each). Trimming stripped 2 bases from V and 11 bases from J, with 18 bases between. CDR3 length equals 15 residues. Per the germline V gene, CDR1 is MGHRA and CDR2 is YSYEKL. CDR3 DNA: TGCGCCAGCAGCCAAAGGAGGGACACCCGAGAAGAGCTGTTTTTT. Amino acids: CASSQRRDTREELFF.

A remark on this clone: The sample has other DNA sequences that encode this CDR3 too. The rearrangement joins TRBV29-1 to TRBJ1-2; D remains ambiguous. Trimming removed 4 bases from V and 5 bases from J, with 5 bases in between. CDR1 SQVTM and CDR2 ANQGSEA come from the germline V gene. CDR3 length: 10 residues. The CDR3: CSVAGYGYTF. CDR3 coding DNA: TGCAGCGTTGCAGGTTATGGCTACACCTTC.

The chain links TRBV6-4 to TRBJ2-6, with D tentatively TRBD1 (5 bases). The CDR3 totals 18 residues. Per germline, CDR1 MRHNA and CDR2 SNTAGT. The V end lost 8 bases, the J end lost 0 bases, and 20 bases lay between the germline ends. The CDR3 spells CASFRDGANISGANVLTF. Here the CDR3 DNA reads TGTGCCAGCTTTCGAGATGGGGCCAATATCTCTGGGGCCAACGTCCTGACTTTC.

This chain links TRBV5-5 with TRBJ2-7, with D possibly matching TRBD2 (6 bases). This CDR3 comprises 15 residues. Trimming pared 0 bases from V and 0 bases from J, leaving 10 bases between. Per the germline V gene, CDR1 is SGHKS and CDR2 is YYEKEE (reference sequence). CDR3 sequence reads: CASSLEAGSSYEQYF. The CDR3 DNA reads TGTGCCAGCAGCTTGGAAGCGGGTAGCTCCTACGAGCAGTACTTC.

The chain combines TRBV9 with TRBJ2-7; perhaps TRBD2 as D (5 bases). This CDR3 has 14 residues. Germline lookup yields CDR1 SGDLS and CDR2 YYNGEE. Trimming took off 0 bases at V and 7 bases at J, with 14 bases between the two ends. CDR3 in amino acids: CASSVDGNPGEQYF. CDR3 sequence (DNA): TGTGCCAGCAGCGTAGACGGGAACCCGGGTGAGCAGTACTTC.

The chain employs TRBV27 and TRBJ2-5; tentatively, D is TRBD1 or TRBD2 (5 bases each). V dropped 2 bases and J dropped 5 bases, with 12 bases sitting between them. CDR1 is MNHEY and CDR2 is SMNVEV in the germline V gene (reference sequence). The CDR3 sequence is 14 residues long. This CDR3 is CASSLMGEWETQYF. The CDR3 DNA reads as TGTGCCAGCAGTTTAATGGGGGAATGGGAGACCCAGTACTTC.

The chain employs TRBV9 and TRBJ2-7, with 8 positions matching TRBD2. V was pared by 0 bases and J by 5 bases, with 4 bases of the junction left unmatched. Per germline, CDR1 SGDLS and CDR2 YYNGEE. The CDR3 totals 14 residues. In nucleotides, the CDR3 is TGTGCCAGCAGCGTAGCGGGAGGGGCAGACGAGCAGTACTTC. This translates into CASSVAGGADEQYF.

The chain joins TRBV4-3 to TRBJ1-1, with D unclear. CDR3 length: 14 residues. Germline V lookup: CDR1 LGHNA, CDR2 YSLEER. The germline V and J ends were trimmed by 0 bases and 7 bases, with 12 bases remaining between them. The CDR3 nucleotides are TGCGCCAGCAGCCAAGATTGGGAGGCCTTTGAAGCTTTCTTT. Protein product: CASSQDWEAFEAFF.

The chain carries TRBV7-9 and TRBJ2-3; 10 bases are shared with TRBD2. Germline trimming cut 4 bases from V and 0 bases from J; bases unmatched to any gene: 10. Germline V CDR1 and CDR2: SEHNR, FQNEAQ (reference sequence). The CDR3 is 18 amino acids. CDR3 DNA sequence: TGTGCCAGCAGCTCACCCGGGACTAGCGTATATAGCACAGATACGCAGTATTTT. This encodes CASSSPGTSVYSTDTQYF.

The genes are TRBV7-9 and TRBJ2-7; 10 nucleotides agree with TRBD2. Trimming took 5 bases from V and 3 from J; bases not matched to a gene: 7. Per the germline V gene, CDR1 is SEHNR and CDR2 is FQNEAQ (reference sequence). The length of the CDR3 is 15 residues. In nucleotides, the CDR3 is TGTGCCAGCAGCCGTGGGACTAGCGTATACTACGAGCAGTACTTC. This codes for CASSRGTSVYYEQYF. The full variable domain, completed using reference TRBV7-9 and TRBJ2-7, is DTGVSQNPRHKITKRGQNVTFRCDPISEHNRLYWYRQTLGQGPEFLTYFQNEAQLEKSRLLSDRFSAERPKGSFSTLEIQRTEQGDSAMYLCASSRGTSVYYEQYFGPGTRLTVT.

The chain carries TRBV7-6 and TRBJ2-2; D is uncertain. This CDR3 region has 13 residues. CDR1 SGHVS and CDR2 FNYEAQ come from the germline V gene. Trimming took off 1 base at V and 7 bases at J, with 7 bases between the two ends. CDR3 in amino acids: CASSLEIGGELFF. As DNA, the CDR3 is TGTGCCAGCAGCTTAGAAATAGGCGGGGAGCTGTTTTTT. The variable domain in full, with the rest retrieved from reference TRBV7-6 and TRBJ2-2, is GAGVSQSPRYKVTKRGQDVALRCDPISGHVSLYWYRQALGQGPEFLTYFNYEAQQDKSGLPNDRFSAERPEGSISTLTIQRTEQRDSAMYRCASSLEIGGELFFGEGSRLTVL.

The V and J genes are TRBV11-2 and TRBJ2-1, with 7 bases that match TRBD2. Per germline, CDR1 SGHAT and CDR2 FQNNGV. Trimming took 5 bases from V and 6 from J; bases not matched to a gene: 4. This CDR3 comprises 13 residues. Here the CDR3 DNA reads TGTGCCAGCAGCCCGGGACTAATCAATGAGCAGTTCTTC. Its translation: CASSPGLINEQFF.

V is TRBV5-1 and J is TRBJ2-7; 11 nucleotides agree with TRBD1. Germline loops: CDR1 SGHRS, CDR2 YFSETQ. V trimming: 3 bases; J trimming: 1 base; junction bases outside the gene matches: 0. CDR3 size: 14 residues. CDR3 sequence (DNA): TGCGCCAGCAGCTGGGACAGGGGGTCCTACGAGCAGTACTTC. This translates into CASSWDRGSYEQYF.

This chain connects TRBV7-8 to TRBJ2-7; 11 nucleotides line up with TRBD2. Germline assignment: CDR1 SGHVS and CDR2 FQNEAQ. This CDR3 has 16 residues. V shed 5 bases and J 6 bases; nucleotides not matched to a gene: 12. CDR3 in amino acids: CASSARLAGSVGEQYF. CDR3 nucleotide sequence: TGTGCCAGCAGCGCCCGACTAGCGGGAAGCGTCGGCGAGCAGTACTTC.

This clone was observed a single time. This chain uses TRBV6-4 with TRBJ2-1; possible D gene TRBD1, 5 bases. The CDR3 is 14 residues long. Trimming left V 3 bases short and J 6 bases short, with 12 bases between. Germline-derived CDR1 and CDR2 are MRHNA and SNTAGT. The CDR3 DNA follows: TGTGCCAGCAGTGAATGGGGCAGCAGCAATGAGCAGTTCTTC. This translates into CASSEWGSSNEQFF.

On this clone: Additional DNA sequences in this sample encode the identical CDR3. The V gene is TRBV5-4, the J gene TRBJ2-7; maybe TRBD2 (5 bases). Germline V CDR1 and CDR2: SGHNT, YYREEE (reference sequence). This CDR3 is built from 12 residues. V was trimmed by 0 bases and J by 4 bases, leaving 5 bases between them. The CDR3 DNA follows: TGTGCCAGCAGCTTGGGAGGGTACGAGCAGTACTTC. Translated: CASSLGGYEQYF. The full variable domain, its missing parts supplied by reference TRBV5-4 and TRBJ2-7, is ETGVTQSPTHLIKTRGQQVTLRCSSQSGHNTVSWYQQALGQGPQFIFQYYREEENGRGNFPPRFSGLQFPNYSSELNVNALELDDSALYLCASSLGGYEQYFGPGTRLTVT.

The chain joins TRBV6-5 to TRBJ1-1; the D is unclear. Germline V gene data show CDR1 as MNHEY and CDR2 as SVGAGI. This CDR3 has 13 residues. V lost 7 bases to trimming and J lost 4 bases, with 13 bases between them. Here the CDR3 reads CASTHLGLTEAFF. The CDR3 DNA is TGTGCCAGCACCCATCTGGGCCTCACTGAAGCTTTCTTT.

The V call is TRBV7-3, the J call TRBJ1-5, with D perhaps TRBD1 (5 bases). V was shortened by 4 bases and J by 1 base, with 11 bases between the two germline ends. The germline gives CDR1 SGHTA, CDR2 FQGTGA. The CDR3 runs 15 residues. CDR3 sequence: CASSSKGLSNQPQHF. The CDR3 DNA sequence: TGTGCCAGCAGCTCCAAGGGGTTAAGCAATCAGCCCCAGCATTTT. The full variable domain, rest sourced from reference TRBV7-3 and TRBJ1-5, is GAGVSQTPSNKVTEKGKYVELRCDPISGHTALYWYRQSLGQGPEFLIYFQGTGAADDSGLPNDRFFAVRPEGSVSTLKIQRTERGDSAVYLCASSSKGLSNQPQHFGDGTRLSIL.

This chain connects TRBV5-3 to TRBJ2-7; D possibly corresponds to TRBD2 (6 bases). TRBV5-3 counts as an open reading frame of uncertain function. The CDR3 totals 13 residues. Trimming cost V 4 bases and J 2 bases, with 10 bases left between them. CDR3 DNA: TGTGCCAGAAGCCGGGACTCTACCTACGAGCAGTACTTC. Protein: CARSRDSTYEQYF.